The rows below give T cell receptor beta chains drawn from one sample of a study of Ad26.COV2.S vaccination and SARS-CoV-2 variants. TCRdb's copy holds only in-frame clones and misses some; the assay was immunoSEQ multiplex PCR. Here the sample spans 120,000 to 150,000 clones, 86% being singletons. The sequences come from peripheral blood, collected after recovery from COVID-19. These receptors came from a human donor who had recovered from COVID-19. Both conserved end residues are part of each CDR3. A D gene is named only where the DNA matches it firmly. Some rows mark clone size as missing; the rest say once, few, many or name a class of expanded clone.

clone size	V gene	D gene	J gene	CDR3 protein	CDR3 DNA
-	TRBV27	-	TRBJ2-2	CASSPPRFWHTNTGELFF	TGTGCCAGCAGTCCCCCCCGGTTTTGGCATACCAACACCGGGGAGCTGTTTTTT
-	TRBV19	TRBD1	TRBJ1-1	CASSWTGSNTEAFF	TGTGCCAGTAGTTGGACAGGGTCGAACACTGAAGCTTTCTTT
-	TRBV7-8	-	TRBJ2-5	CASSSRRTAQETQYF	TGTGCCAGCAGCTCGAGACGGACAGCCCAAGAGACCCAGTACTTC
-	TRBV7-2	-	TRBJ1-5	CASSSPDGVYSNQPQHF	TGTGCCAGCAGCTCCCCGGACGGAGTTTATAGCAATCAGCCCCAGCATTTT
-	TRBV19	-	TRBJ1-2	CASSPDNYGYTF	TGTGCCAGTAGTCCCGACAACTATGGCTACACCTTC
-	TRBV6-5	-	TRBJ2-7	CASSLGGDEQYF	TGTGCCAGCAGCTTAGGCGGGGACGAGCAGTACTTC
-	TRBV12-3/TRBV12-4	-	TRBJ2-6	CASSLEGTNVLTF	TGTGCCAGCAGTTTAGAGGGGACCAACGTCCTGACTTTC
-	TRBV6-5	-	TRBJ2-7	CASSHPGTSSYEQYF	TGTGCCAGCAGTCACCCGGGGACATCCTCCTACGAGCAGTACTTC
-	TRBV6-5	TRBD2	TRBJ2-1	CASSTGTTVWDEQFF	TGTGCCAGCAGTACCGGGACTACCGTATGGGATGAGCAGTTCTTC
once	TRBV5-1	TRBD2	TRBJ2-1	CASSWRTSGGRDEQFF	TGCGCCAGCAGCTGGCGGACTAGCGGGGGGAGGGATGAGCAGTTCTTC
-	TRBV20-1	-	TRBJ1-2	CSAYTTDGYTF	TGCAGTGCTTATACCACCGATGGCTACACCTTC
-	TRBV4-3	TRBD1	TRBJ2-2	CASSQDPPGQPPNTGELFF	TGCGCCAGCAGCCAAGATCCGCCGGGACAGCCACCTAACACCGGGGAGCTGTTTTTT
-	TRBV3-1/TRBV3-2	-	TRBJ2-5	CASSQDGTVGTQYF	TGTGCCAGCAGCCAAGATGGAACGGTCGGGACCCAGTACTTC
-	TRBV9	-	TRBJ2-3	CASSVEGRTDTQYF	TGTGCCAGCAGCGTCGAGGGCCGGACAGATACGCAGTATTTT
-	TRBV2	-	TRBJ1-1	CASSPWDISEAFF	TGTGCCAGCAGTCCCTGGGACATTTCTGAAGCTTTCTTT